This TCR beta chain was identified in a study of blood T cell repertoires in COVID-19. Study in general: Collection of acute and convalescent COVID-19 samples took place in the United States, Italy and Spain. The analysed material was cDNA or gDNA that came from T cells, B-cell-depleted T cells, or PBMCs.

Repertoires were generated with immunoSEQ multiplex PCR, while TCRdb's copy carries only in-frame clones and drops some. The profile shows approximately 100,000 clones, 70% to 90% of them singletons. V gave up 3 bases and J gave up 5 bases, with 13 bases separating them. Germline CDR1 is MGHRA and CDR2 is YSYEKL. The CDR3 has 15 residues. The sequence derives from a human donor in a cohort sampled during active COVID-19. Sequencing was carried out using peripheral blood. V is TRBV4-1 and J is TRBJ1-4; TRBD1 is a possible D gene (6 bases). The CDR3 sequence: CASSHLQGLNEKLFF. CDR3 coding DNA: TGCGCCAGCAGCCACCTACAGGGACTAAATGAAAAACTGTTTTTT.